The 29 T cell receptor beta chains below come from one sample, sequenced in a study of graft-versus-host responses after intestinal transplantation. Assay used: immunoSEQ multiplex PCR; TCRdb lists only in-frame clones, some missing. The table records some 23,000 clones, approximately 93% of them present only once. The material was PBMCs, obtained 156 days after intestinal transplant. The receptors shown here come from a human patient who received an intestinal transplant, so some T cells may come from the graft donor.

Note on this clone: At one end the junction does not follow the germline gene, possibly because of a read error. The chain joins TRBV7-6 to TRBJ2-7; the D gene could be TRBD1 or TRBD2 (6 bases each). The CDR3 is 14 amino acids. Looked up from germline, CDR1 is SGHVS and CDR2 is FNYEAQ. Here the CDR3 DNA reads TGTGCCAGCAGTTTAGGGGGGCAGGGCCACGAGCAGTACTTC. It translates to CASSLGGQGHEQYF.

The chain combines TRBV19 with TRBJ2-7, with 7 positions matching TRBD1. The germline gives CDR1 LNHDA, CDR2 SQIVND (reference sequence). This CDR3 has 14 amino acids. With V trimmed by 3 bases and J by 2 bases, 4 bases remained unmatched. CDR3 DNA sequence: TGTGCCAGTAGTATGGGGCAGGGGGCCTACGAGCAGTACTTC. The encoded protein is CASSMGQGAYEQYF.

The chain employs TRBV29-1 and TRBJ2-3, with D perhaps matching TRBD1 or TRBD2 (5 bases each). V was shortened by 6 bases and J by 3 bases, with 19 bases between the two germline ends. The CDR3 is 15 amino acids. Per germline, CDR1 SQVTM and CDR2 ANQGSEA. Written as DNA, the CDR3 is TGCAGCGTGAGGGGTGGTTCTAGCTCGACAGATACGCAGTATTTT. It encodes CSVRGGSSSTDTQYF.

J is TRBJ1-5 and V is TRBV30; TRBD1 aligns across 7 bases. V lost 1 base and J lost 6; bases outside the gene matches: 6. The CDR3 spans 14 residues. Germline V gives CDR1 GTSNPN, CDR2 SVGIG (reference sequence). This CDR3 reads CAWSGGRGIQPQHF. The DNA for the CDR3 is TGTGCCTGGAGTGGGGGCAGGGGGATTCAGCCCCAGCATTTT.

The chain is built from TRBV5-5 and TRBJ1-1; 7 bases are a match to TRBD1. Per the germline V gene, CDR1 is SGHKS and CDR2 is YYEKEE (reference sequence). The CDR3 extends over 13 amino acids. The V gene end was trimmed by 2 bases and the J gene end by 7 bases; junction bases not matched to a gene: 5. The CDR3 protein is CASSFPGTVEAFF. The CDR3, as DNA: TGTGCCAGCAGCTTTCCTGGGACAGTTGAAGCTTTCTTT.

The V call is TRBV19, the J call TRBJ2-1; 8 positions match TRBD2. Germline CDR1 and CDR2: LNHDA and SQIVND (reference sequence). With 3 bases clipped from V and 5 bases from J, the junction kept 6 bases outside the gene matches. This CDR3 has 15 amino acids. DNA for the CDR3: TGTGCCAGTAGTATCATGGGACTAGGAAACAATGAGCAGTTCTTC. As protein: CASSIMGLGNNEQFF.

V and J are TRBV11-2 and TRBJ2-7; no definite D call. The CDR3 loop spans 18 amino acids. Trimming removed 5 bases from V and 1 base from J, with 24 bases in between. CDR1 SGHAT and CDR2 FQNNGV come from the germline V gene. The CDR3 here is CASSPWADLSASSYEQYF. Written as DNA, the CDR3 is TGTGCCAGCAGCCCATGGGCCGATTTGAGCGCATCTTCCTACGAGCAGTACTTC.

This clone is a singleton in its sample. V and J are TRBV6-4 and TRBJ1-2, with D perhaps matching TRBD1 (5 bases). Trimming left V 0 bases short and J 7 bases short, with 12 bases between. Germline CDR1 is MRHNA and CDR2 is SNTAGT. This CDR3 contains 14 residues. CDR3 residues: CASSDSWTSGGYTF. CDR3 DNA: TGTGCCAGCAGTGACTCGTGGACAAGCGGTGGCTACACCTTC.

The chain has TRBV5-6 and TRBJ2-7; 9 bases align to TRBD1. This CDR3 is built from 13 residues. The trim removed 6 bases at V and 5 bases at J, leaving 6 bases unmatched. Germline CDR1 reads SGHDT; CDR2 reads YYEEEE. CDR3 residues: CASIGQGNNEQYF. The CDR3 DNA reads TGTGCCAGCATTGGACAGGGGAACAACGAGCAGTACTTC.

This chain joins TRBV5-6 and TRBJ1-2, with D possibly matching TRBD1 (5 bases). CDR3 size: 13 residues. From germline, CDR1 is SGHDT and CDR2 YYEEEE. V was pared by 2 bases and J by 2 bases, with 7 bases between. The CDR3 nucleotides are TGTGCCAGCAGCTTCCAGGGAAACTATGGCTACACCTTC. It translates to CASSFQGNYGYTF.

This clone has a handful of counts. The gene calls are TRBV5-5 and TRBJ2-7; 7 positions agree with TRBD1. Per germline, CDR1 SGHKS and CDR2 YYEKEE (reference sequence). The CDR3 has 14 residues. With V trimmed by 0 bases and J by 2 bases, 2 bases remained unmatched. The DNA of the CDR3 is TGTGCCAGCAGCTTGGGGACAGGCCCCTACGAGCAGTACTTC. Its protein is CASSLGTGPYEQYF.

This chain links TRBV19 with TRBJ1-3; TRBD1 is a possible D gene (6 bases). Looked up from germline, CDR1 is LNHDA and CDR2 is SQIVND (reference sequence). CDR3 length: 15 amino acids. The ends were cut back, 6 bases at V and 2 bases at J, with 14 bases in the middle. The CDR3 DNA follows: TGTGCCAGTAGGATGACAGGTAGCCCTGGAAACACCATATATTTT. Protein: CASRMTGSPGNTIYF.

This chain links TRBV10-1 with TRBJ1-4; the D is unclear. Germline loops: CDR1 WNHNN, CDR2 SYGVQD (reference sequence). The CDR3 spans 13 residues. V lost 2 bases to trimming and J lost 5 bases, with 6 bases between them. This CDR3 reads CASSERTNEKLFF. The CDR3 region has the DNA TGCGCCAGCAGTGAGCGGACCAATGAAAAACTGTTTTTT.

The gene calls are TRBV6-6 and TRBJ2-7; no clear D gene. Germline V CDR1 and CDR2: MNHNY, SVGAGI (reference sequence). Trimming shortened V by 10 bases and J by 2 bases, and 18 bases separated the two germline ends. The CDR3 runs 14 residues. CDR3 DNA sequence: TGTGCCACCCGACGGGCCCTTTTTACCTACGAGCAGTACTTC. It codes for CATRRALFTYEQYF.

This chain uses TRBV11-1 with TRBJ2-7; D is unresolved. Trimming stripped 1 base from V and 7 bases from J, with 5 bases between. The CDR3 spans 11 residues. CDR1 and CDR2 from the germline V gene are SGHAT and FQDESV (reference sequence). CDR3 region: CASSLEGEQYF. The CDR3, as DNA: TGTGCCAGCAGCTTAGAGGGTGAGCAGTACTTC.

This clone was detected once. The chain employs TRBV5-5 and TRBJ1-1; D is ambiguous. Trimming shortened V by 0 bases and J by 0 bases, and 9 bases separated the two germline ends. CDR3 length equals 15 residues. Germline V gene data show CDR1 as SGHKS and CDR2 as YYEKEE (reference sequence). This CDR3 reads CASSLDRVMNTEAFF. Here the CDR3 DNA reads TGTGCCAGCAGCTTGGACAGAGTCATGAACACTGAAGCTTTCTTT.

This clone has only one observation. J is TRBJ1-4 and V is TRBV11-2; D gene uncertain. The CDR3 covers 12 residues. With 9 bases removed from V and 5 bases from J, the gap between germline ends came to 10 bases. Germline CDR1 reads SGHAT; CDR2 reads FQNNGV. DNA for the CDR3: TGTGCCAGGGAGGGCGCCAATGAAAAACTGTTTTTT. This encodes CAREGANEKLFF. Drawing the rest from reference TRBV11-2 and TRBJ1-4, the complete variable domain is EAGVAQSPRYKIIEKRQSVAFWCNPISGHATLYWYQQILGQGPKLLIQFQNNGVVDDSQLPKDRFSAERLKGVDSTLKIQPAKLEDSAVYLCAREGANEKLFFGSGTQLSVL.

V is TRBV4-3 and J is TRBJ1-2; 7 nucleotides match TRBD1. CDR3 length: 18 amino acids. CDR1 is LGHNA, CDR2 YSLEER, per germline. The J segment lost 5 bases and the V segment lost 0 bases, leaving 15 bases of the junction unmatched. The DNA for the CDR3 is TGCGCCAGCAGCCAAGATGCTTATCAAAGGGACAGCTCTTATGGCTACACCTTC. This gives the protein CASSQDAYQRDSSYGYTF.

The V and J genes are TRBV2 and TRBJ1-2, with no clear D. CDR1 is SNHLY, CDR2 FYNNEI, per germline. V shed 2 bases and J shed 2 bases, with 15 bases lying between them. The CDR3 loop spans 16 amino acids. As DNA, the CDR3 is TGTGCCAGCAGTGAATGGGGTCCCACCCCCAACTATGGCTACACCTTC. It codes for CASSEWGPTPNYGYTF. Full variable domain (rest looked up from reference TRBV2 and TRBJ1-2): EPEVTQTPSHQVTQMGQEVILRCVPISNHLYFYWYRQILGQKVEFLVSFYNNEISEKSEIFDDQFSVERPDGSNFTLKIRSTKLEDSAMYFCASSEWGPTPNYGYTFGSGTRLTVV.

This chain joins TRBV19 and TRBJ1-2; 7 nucleotides match TRBD1. Losses at the gene ends were 6 bases for V and 2 bases for J; bases not matched to a gene: 0. The length of the CDR3 is 12 residues. Germline CDR1 and CDR2: LNHDA and SQIVND (reference sequence). In nucleotides, the CDR3 is TGTGCCAGTAGGACAGGGAACTATGGCTACACCTTC. Its translation is CASRTGNYGYTF. The full variable domain, its missing parts supplied by reference TRBV19 and TRBJ1-2, is DGGITQSPKYLFRKEGQNVTLSCEQNLNHDAMYWYRQDPGQGLRLIYYSQIVNDFQKGDIAEGYSVSREKKESFPLTVTSAQKNPTAFYLCASRTGNYGYTFGSGTRLTVV.

V gene TRBV10-1 combines with J gene TRBJ1-1; D is unclear. Germline V gives CDR1 WNHNN, CDR2 SYGVQD (reference sequence). This CDR3 spans 15 amino acids. Trimming cost V 1 base and J 6 bases, with 15 bases left between them. The CDR3 coding sequence is TGCGCCAGCAGTGAGTTACCGTCTTTGAGGGCTGAAGCTTTCTTT. This sequence encodes CASSELPSLRAEAFF.

J is TRBJ2-7 and V is TRBV4-1; TRBD1 or TRBD2 may be the D gene (5 bases each). With 0 bases removed from V and 3 bases from J, the gap between germline ends came to 12 bases. The CDR3 loop spans 15 amino acids. The germline gives CDR1 MGHRA, CDR2 YSYEKL. CDR3 amino acids: CASSQERDRHYEQYF. The CDR3 DNA follows: TGCGCCAGCAGCCAAGAAAGGGACCGTCACTACGAGCAGTACTTC.

V usage is TRBV19 and J usage is TRBJ2-7; 11 bases fit TRBD2. V trimming: 5 bases; J trimming: 4 bases; junction bases outside the gene matches: 4. The CDR3 is 14 residues long. The germline CDR1 and CDR2 sequences are LNHDA and SQIVND (reference sequence). The DNA for the CDR3 is TGTGCCAGTAGTCCCGGGACTAGCGGTTACGAGCAGTACTTC. It is translated as CASSPGTSGYEQYF.

The CDR3, as DNA: TGTGCCAGCAGCTTGGAGGCGGGGGTAGGGGCCCAAGAGACCCAGTACTTC. Translation: CASSLEAGVGAQETQYF. The chain combines TRBV5-6 with TRBJ2-5; 7 bases fit TRBD2. The trim removed 0 bases at V and 1 base at J, leaving 9 bases unmatched. The CDR3 totals 17 residues. The germline V gene encodes CDR1 SGHDT and CDR2 YYEEEE.

A single count supports this clone. The genes are TRBV11-3 and TRBJ1-1, with D possibly matching TRBD1 (5 bases). The CDR3 has 15 residues. V dropped 0 bases and J dropped 1 base, with 9 bases sitting between them. Germline CDR1 and CDR2: SGHNT and YENEEA. DNA for the CDR3: TGTGCCAGCAGCTTAGATGAGGGACCGAACACTGAAGCTTTCTTT. Translating it yields CASSLDEGPNTEAFF. The full variable domain, rest sourced from reference TRBV11-3 and TRBJ1-1, is EAGVVQSPRYKIIEKKQPVAFWCNPISGHNTLYWYLQNLGQGPELLIRYENEEAVDDSQLPKDRFSAERLKGVDSTLKIQPAELGDSAVYLCASSLDEGPNTEAFFGQGTRLTVV.

The chain is built from TRBV5-5 and TRBJ2-7; D ambiguous. The germline V gene has CDR1 SGHKS and CDR2 YYEKEE (reference sequence). The CDR3 is made up of 15 amino acids. Trimming removed 0 bases from V and 4 bases from J, with 14 bases in between. The CDR3 nucleotides are TGTGCCAGCAGCTTGGGGGCGGAACTTGGTTACGAGCAGTACTTC. Translating gives CASSLGAELGYEQYF.

This chain links TRBV7-9 with TRBJ2-7; 9 bases match TRBD1. The CDR3 is made up of 13 amino acids. Losses at the gene ends were 10 bases for V and 5 bases for J; bases not matched to a gene: 9. Germline loops: CDR1 SEHNR, CDR2 FQNEAQ (reference sequence). The CDR3 is CATTGGASNEQYF. The CDR3 coding sequence is TGTGCCACCACAGGGGGCGCTTCTAACGAGCAGTACTTC.

This chain uses TRBV27 with TRBJ2-1, with D possibly TRBD2 on 5 matching bases. With 5 bases removed from V and 0 bases from J, the gap between germline ends came to 14 bases. The CDR3 is 16 amino acids. Germline lookup yields CDR1 MNHEY and CDR2 SMNVEV (reference sequence). The CDR3 loop reads CASSEAPGSSYNEQFF. The CDR3 coding sequence is TGTGCCAGCAGTGAGGCCCCGGGAAGCTCCTACAATGAGCAGTTCTTC.

The chain couples TRBV7-2 to TRBJ1-2, with D possibly TRBD1 on 6 matching bases. CDR1 SGHTA and CDR2 FQGNSA come from the germline V gene. Trimming shortened V by 5 bases and J by 4 bases, and 23 bases separated the two germline ends. This CDR3 spans 17 amino acids. The CDR3 loop reads CASSQDPQAQGTYGYTF. The CDR3 DNA sequence: TGTGCCAGCAGCCAAGATCCCCAGGCACAGGGAACCTATGGCTACACCTTC.